This TCR beta chain was captured by sequencing in a study of T-cell memory formation after mild COVID-19. Concerning this clonotype: Its antigen remains unknown.

Study-level results: Clones that contracted from day 15 to 85 were balanced CD4/CD8, while later expanders leaned CD4+.

It was 5'RACE with constant-segment primers that produced the TCR alpha and TCR beta cDNA libraries, which carried sample barcodes and UMIs. TCRdb processed the 5' RACE reads anew with MiXCR; each CDR3 protein has one entry. Among roughly 450,000 distinct CDR3 sequences listed, approximately 18% were seen once. The V and J ends lost 6 bases and 10 bases respectively, with 19 bases between them. This CDR3 spans 13 amino acids. Per the germline V gene, CDR1 is LNHDA and CDR2 is SQIVND (reference sequence). Sequenced sample: PBMCs or a T cell subset sorted from them (not recorded which). The source is an adult woman who had mild COVID-19 (a few samples of this study predate the infection). Cell type and time point are not known. The chain has TRBV19 and TRBJ2-7, with D perhaps assigned TRBD1 or TRBD2 (6 bases each). For the CDR3, the DNA is TGTGCCAGTAGCGCGGGACACACACTAGGCCAGTACTTC. Its translation: CASSAGHTLGQYF.